This T cell receptor (beta chain) was identified during a study of CD8 T cells in ankylosing spondylitis. Deletions cut 2 bases from V and 7 bases from J, with 12 bases between. The CDR3 runs 14 residues. The germline V gene has CDR1 MNHEY and CDR2 SMNVEV (reference sequence). Study results and caveats: A motif of fewer than ten highly homologous TCR beta variants was seen as apparently characteristic of ankylosing spondylitis blood. Disease-associated clonotypes exhibited CD8+ identity and were relatively infrequent in peripheral blood.

In its sample, this clonotype was seen a few times. The target antigen is unknown. It was by quantitative 5'-RACE with molecular barcodes that TCR beta libraries were made. Using its own MiXCR run on the 5' RACE reads, TCRdb lists one record per CDR3 protein. The sample has about 700,000 distinct CDR3 sequences, 15% to 20% seen once. The genes are TRBV27 and TRBJ2-1, with D maybe TRBD2 (5 bases). The receptor's source is a male donor with ankylosing spondylitis. Input material: blood, either unsorted or a sorted T cell fraction (not recorded which). The CDR3 protein is CASSLLGRGNEQFF. The CDR3 nucleotides are TGTGCCAGCAGTTTACTGGGCCGCGGGAATGAGCAGTTCTTC.